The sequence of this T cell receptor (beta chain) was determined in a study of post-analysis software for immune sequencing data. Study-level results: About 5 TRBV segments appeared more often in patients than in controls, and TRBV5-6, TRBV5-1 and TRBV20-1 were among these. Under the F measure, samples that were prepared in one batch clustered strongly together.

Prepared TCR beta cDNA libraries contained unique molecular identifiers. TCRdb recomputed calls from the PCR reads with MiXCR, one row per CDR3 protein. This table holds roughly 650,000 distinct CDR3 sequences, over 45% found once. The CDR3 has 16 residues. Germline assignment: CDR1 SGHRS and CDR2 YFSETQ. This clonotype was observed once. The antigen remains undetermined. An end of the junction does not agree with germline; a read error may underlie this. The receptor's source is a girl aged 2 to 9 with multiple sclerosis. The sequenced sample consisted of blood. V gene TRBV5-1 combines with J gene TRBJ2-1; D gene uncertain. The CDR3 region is CASSPNGLGTYSEQFF. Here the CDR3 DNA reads TGCGCCAGCAGCCCCAATGGGTTAGGAACCTACAGTGAGCAGTTCTTC.